A single T cell receptor beta chain is shown here with its context. As yet, its antigen is unknown. These data originate in a study of blood T cells in healthy people across ages. Points from the study as a whole: No one knew whether donors had CMV, which possibly confounded expanded clonotype changes. TCR beta diversity per million T cells fell roughly linearly with age.

The CDR3 is 15 amino acids. Germline V gives CDR1 SNHLY, CDR2 FYNNEI. Trimming removed 3 bases from V and 7 bases from J, with 18 bases in between. Together with a sample-barcoded 5' primer, a J-beta primer mix was included in a second PCR lasting roughly 6 to 12 cycles. Each TCR beta cDNA got a 12-nucleotide random molecular identifier. A single record per CDR3 protein comes from TCRdb applying MiXCR to the 5' RACE reads. The data show roughly 730,000 distinct CDR3 sequences, with 56% seen just once and approximately 24% held by the top ten. RNA extraction gave at least 5 micrograms of total RNA per sample.

V and J are TRBV2 and TRBJ1-2; D is perhaps TRBD1 (6 bases). The specimen sequenced was blood. The sequence was obtained from a man aged 40-49 years in good health. The CDR3 region is CASSDGGNTGIGYTF. Here the CDR3 DNA reads TGTGCCAGCAGTGATGGGGGAAATACAGGGATTGGCTACACCTTC.